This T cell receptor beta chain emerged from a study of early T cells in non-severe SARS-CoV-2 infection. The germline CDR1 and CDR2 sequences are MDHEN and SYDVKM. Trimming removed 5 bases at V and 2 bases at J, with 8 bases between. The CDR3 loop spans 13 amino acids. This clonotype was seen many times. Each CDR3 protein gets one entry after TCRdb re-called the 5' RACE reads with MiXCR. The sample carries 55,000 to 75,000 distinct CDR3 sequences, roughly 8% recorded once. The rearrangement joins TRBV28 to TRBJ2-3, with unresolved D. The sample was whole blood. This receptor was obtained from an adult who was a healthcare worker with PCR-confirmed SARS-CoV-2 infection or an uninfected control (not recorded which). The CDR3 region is CASSLDPTDTQYF. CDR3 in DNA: TGTGCCAGCAGTCTGGATCCCACAGATACGCAGTATTTT.